This TCR beta chain was identified in a study of molecular identifiers for immune sequencing clone quantification. This clonotype appeared many times. This CDR3 contains 14 residues. Germline V CDR1 and CDR2: MNHEY, SVGAGI. V was shortened by 2 bases and J by 4 bases, with 10 bases between the two germline ends. The authors built bulk TCR libraries by previously described methods with listed TCR primers. TCRdb processed the PCR reads anew with MiXCR; each CDR3 protein has one entry. This sample has 490,000 or so distinct CDR3 sequences, with around a fifth found just once. This sequence was found in a human donor in good health. Some libraries in this study had Jurkat cell RNA spiked in. The chain has TRBV6-5 and TRBJ2-3; D is ambiguous. Sequencing was done on a sample of naive CD8+ T cells from blood, with Jurkat cell RNA spiked in. Subset described: FACS-sorted CD8+CD4-CCR7+CD45RA+ naive T cells. The CDR3 sequence is CASSYGRRPDTQYF. The CDR3 DNA sequence: TGTGCCAGCAGTTACGGTCGTCGGCCAGATACGCAGTATTTT.